This is a list of T cell receptor beta chains from one sample in a study of long-term antiretroviral therapy in people with HIV. Clones were read by immunoSEQ multiplex PCR, and TCRdb kept only the in-frame ones, dropping some. The sample holds over 8,500 clones; roughly 79% are singletons and the top ten take roughly 20%. The starting material was unsorted PBMCs, obtained at the start of antiretroviral therapy, before treatment. These receptors were collected from a man in his thirties or forties with HIV. CDR3s include the opening cysteine and the closing phenylalanine or tryptophan. Each record gives: V gene, CDR3 protein.

V: TRBV19
CDR3: CASSIVDDQPQHF

V: TRBV18
CDR3: CASSPSNTGELFF

V: TRBV27
CDR3: CASSPREGRITEAFF

V: TRBV6-5
CDR3: CASSYSGTGENIQYF

V: TRBV27
CDR3: CASRFANQPQHF

V: TRBV18
CDR3: CASSPLPPGQRVEQYF

V: TRBV27
CDR3: CAAGGYSNQPQHF

V: TRBV6-4
CDR3: CASSDSDSNTGELFF

V: TRBV28
CDR3: CASAQGGGSTDTQYF

V: TRBV4-2
CDR3: CASSQDRGTHTYEQYF